This entry concerns a single T cell receptor beta chain. What it binds is unknown. One end of the junction does not line up with germline, which may come from a read error. Healthy bone marrow donors formed the donor group. Donors counted as nominally healthy when sampled, yet unrecorded immune exposures were likely. In the PCR, 60 Vbeta and 13 Jbeta primers were used. TCRdb's copy holds only in-frame clones and misses some; the assay was immunoSEQ multiplex PCR. In the table there are 200,000 to 250,000 clones, 85% to 90% of which are singletons. This sample was included in a study of cytomegalovirus exposure and HLA in healthy donors. Points from the study as a whole: In an earlier analysis, about 87% or about 30%: the productive usage of most TCR beta V segments. In a later analysis, the majority of CMV-associated beta chains seemingly showed HLA restriction.

The CDR3 has 12 residues. CDR1 and CDR2 (germline): ENHRY, SYGVKD. The receptor was isolated from a human donor in good health. The genes are TRBV10-3 and TRBJ1-1; D unclear. The sequenced sample was PBMCs. The CDR3 reads CAVRQKNTEAFF. CDR3 coding DNA: TGTGCCGTCAGGCAGAAGAACACTGAAGCTTTCTTT.